This T cell receptor (beta chain) originates from a study of read filtering for tumor transcriptome and immune sequencing (dated by TCRdb to 2020 to 2022). Looking at the study overall: The cohort had 17 male and over 12 female patients with a mean age of around 70 years, ranging from about 40 to 85. TCR-region mapped reads per sample ranged from about 3.5 to 10.27 million with IR-seq versus only roughly 85 to 1273 with RNA-seq. A main aim was a read-filtering strategy for immune repertoire data, specifically whether clonotypes supported by a single read should be removed. Under revised international staging, roughly eight patients fell into R-ISS I, some 15 into R-ISS II and roughly 7 into R-ISS III. The study compared TCR repertoires from targeted immune repertoire sequencing and bulk whole-transcriptome sequencing run on the same bone marrow samples. After DNase treatment, whole-transcriptome libraries were prepared with the TruSeq RNA Access Library Prep Kit. Beyond this particular receptor, the publication reports: The sorted CD138-negative fraction was not purified T cells but a mixed bone marrow immune population. IR-seq captured clonotypes at much higher depth and more reliably than RNA-seq, and smaller IR-seq throughput sufficed to identify most shared clonotypes. In IR-seq, single-read clonotypes were approximately 81% of clonotypes but 3% to 4.5% of total reads; in RNA-seq they were roughly 72% of clonotypes and roughly 45% of reads. When single-read clonotypes were removed, the proportions of shared clonotypes in IR-seq and RNA-seq correlated more strongly.

Each patient had bone marrow sampled at the time of active disease. Ficoll-Hypaque density gradient centrifugation was used to isolate bone marrow mononuclear cells. Myeloma plasma cells were removed and CD138-negative cells were collected by negative selection after labeling with CD138 magnetic microbeads on a MACS separator. Purity of the isolated cells was checked by flow cytometry on an Attune NxT using CD138 antibodies. Total RNA was extracted with TRIzol reagent and quantified with a NanoDrop spectrophotometer. Paired RNA-seq and IR-seq were performed on the CD138-negative bone marrow sample of each patient. Relative to germline, V is missing 4 bases and J is missing 0 bases, with 6 bases of the junction outside any gene match. The germline V gene sets CDR1 to MNHEY and CDR2 to SVGEGT. The CDR3 holds 16 amino acids from the cysteine to the phenylalanine. The retained sequence is limited to the CDR3, 48 bases, with the frame set at the first base.

Starting from roughly 440 ng RNA, TCR libraries were constructed with the Immunoverse kit using molecular barcoded adaptors that cover the alpha/delta and beta/gamma chains. TCR library preparation used the same RNA that went into transcriptome sequencing. TCR libraries were sequenced on an Illumina HiSeq 4000 with 2 x 150 cycles. The paper's data handling went like this. With MiXCR, TCR reads were aligned to human V, D, J and C references and assembled into CDR3 clonotypes, with quality filtering and error correction included. The tcR package in R was used to analyze clonotype counts and gene usage diversity. For inspection of raw mapping reads, RNA-seq reads were mapped by STAR aligner version 2.5.3a onto GRCh37 of the human genome. To test how sequencing depth affected the clonotypes detected, IR-seq fastq files were randomly downsampled with Seqtk 1.3. In TCRdb, the public reads were trimmed at Q25 with fastp and aligned with MiXCR, with productive beta chains retained. Here each entry gathers all rows of one CDR3 protein and keeps the most common genes and DNA. These V and J calls originate from TCRdb's pipeline instead of the authors' own analysis. The sample records approximately 90,000 distinct CDR3 sequences, around 12% of which are singletons. Of the sample, about 15% is held by the ten largest clones.

This clonotype was recorded many times. Its antigen specificity is not known. Base qualities are not provided; no much larger clone lies one nucleotide away. The sample was a population of CD138-negative cells sorted from bone marrow. In light of the paper, this sample's cell subset or site label describes: bone marrow mononuclear cells depleted of CD138+ plasma/myeloma cells by negative magnetic selection. The receptor was isolated from a donor aged 40 or over with multiple myeloma. The chain is encoded by TRBV6-2 or TRBV6-3 joined to TRBJ2-1; 7 junctional bases match TRBD2. The CDR3 is CASSSLAGSSYNEQFF. The DNA sequence reads TGTGCCAGCAGTTCATTAGCGGGTAGCTCCTACAATGAGCAGTTCTTC.